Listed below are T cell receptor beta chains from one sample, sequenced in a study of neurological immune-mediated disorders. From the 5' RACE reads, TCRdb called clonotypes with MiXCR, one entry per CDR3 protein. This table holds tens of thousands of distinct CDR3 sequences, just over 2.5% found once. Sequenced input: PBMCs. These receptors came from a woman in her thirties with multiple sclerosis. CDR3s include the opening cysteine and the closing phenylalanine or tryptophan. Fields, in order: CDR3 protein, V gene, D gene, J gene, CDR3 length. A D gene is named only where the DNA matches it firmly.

CDR3 protein: CSAPRDGYNEQFF
V gene: TRBV20-1
D gene: NA
J gene: TRBJ2-1
CDR3 length: 13

CDR3 protein: CSARAGVLQYEQYF
V gene: TRBV20-1
D gene: NA
J gene: TRBJ2-7
CDR3 length: 14

CDR3 protein: CASSFELRRDSFNYGYTF
V gene: TRBV12-3/TRBV12-4
D gene: NA
J gene: TRBJ1-2
CDR3 length: 18

CDR3 protein: CATSRAPLRTGAGGYTF
V gene: TRBV15
D gene: TRBD1
J gene: TRBJ1-2
CDR3 length: 17

CDR3 protein: CASSRDRETQYF
V gene: TRBV12-3/TRBV12-4
D gene: NA
J gene: TRBJ2-5
CDR3 length: 12

CDR3 protein: CASSVSVSGDEQYF
V gene: TRBV7-8
D gene: NA
J gene: TRBJ2-7
CDR3 length: 14

CDR3 protein: CASSVSRVGYNEQFF
V gene: TRBV7-9
D gene: NA
J gene: TRBJ2-1
CDR3 length: 15

CDR3 protein: CASTRMNNEQFF
V gene: TRBV12-3/TRBV12-4
D gene: NA
J gene: TRBJ2-1
CDR3 length: 12

CDR3 protein: CASSLASGSHTDTQYF
V gene: TRBV11-2
D gene: TRBD2
J gene: TRBJ2-3
CDR3 length: 16

CDR3 protein: CASSLSTARSSYNEQFF
V gene: TRBV7-3
D gene: NA
J gene: TRBJ2-1
CDR3 length: 17

CDR3 protein: CASQLQGAGSSYEQYF
V gene: TRBV28
D gene: TRBD1
J gene: TRBJ2-7
CDR3 length: 16

CDR3 protein: CASSSGTEAGELFF
V gene: TRBV5-1
D gene: NA
J gene: TRBJ2-2
CDR3 length: 14

CDR3 protein: CASSQDGTNEQFF
V gene: TRBV4-3
D gene: NA
J gene: TRBJ2-1
CDR3 length: 13

CDR3 protein: CASSFGTRVNEQFF
V gene: TRBV27
D gene: TRBD2
J gene: TRBJ2-1
CDR3 length: 14

CDR3 protein: CASSYSPAYGTQYF
V gene: TRBV6-2/TRBV6-3
D gene: NA
J gene: TRBJ2-5
CDR3 length: 14

CDR3 protein: CASSDLRDRSGANVLTF
V gene: TRBV5-5
D gene: NA
J gene: TRBJ2-6
CDR3 length: 17

CDR3 protein: CASSPGRPYNEQFF
V gene: TRBV5-1
D gene: NA
J gene: TRBJ2-1
CDR3 length: 14

CDR3 protein: CASSKTGVGVQPQHF
V gene: TRBV5-6
D gene: TRBD1
J gene: TRBJ1-5
CDR3 length: 15

CDR3 protein: CASQDYLYNEQFF
V gene: TRBV6-2/TRBV6-3
D gene: NA
J gene: TRBJ2-1
CDR3 length: 13

CDR3 protein: CASRDSVNTEAFF
V gene: TRBV6-2/TRBV6-3
D gene: NA
J gene: TRBJ1-1
CDR3 length: 13

CDR3 protein: CASSRADRDGYTF
V gene: TRBV4-2
D gene: TRBD1
J gene: TRBJ1-2
CDR3 length: 13

CDR3 protein: CSAGTSGVSTDTQYF
V gene: TRBV20-1
D gene: TRBD2
J gene: TRBJ2-3
CDR3 length: 15

CDR3 protein: CASNQPGQGVFEAFF
V gene: TRBV12-3/TRBV12-4
D gene: TRBD1
J gene: TRBJ1-1
CDR3 length: 15

CDR3 protein: CASSLGLPNTGELFF
V gene: TRBV11-3
D gene: NA
J gene: TRBJ2-2
CDR3 length: 15

CDR3 protein: CSVVKQTGGSNEQFF
V gene: TRBV29-1
D gene: TRBD1
J gene: TRBJ2-1
CDR3 length: 15